The 21 T cell receptor beta chains listed next were all sequenced from one sample in a study of glioma-infiltrating T cells. TCR alpha and beta CDR3 regions were amplified from RNA using iRepertoire nested multiplex PCR. TCRdb re-analysed the multiplex PCR reads in MiXCR, keeping a single row per CDR3 protein. The sample holds roughly 350,000 distinct CDR3 sequences, approximately 42% seen once. The source material was glioma tissue, nonneoplastic brain tissue, or PBMCs (not recorded which). These TCRs come from a human donor with low-grade glioma or glioblastoma, undergoing nonglioma brain surgery, or in good health (not recorded which).

Points on this clonotype: A far larger clone is one nucleotide away, so this likely arose from a read error. As DNA, the CDR3 is TGCAGTGCTAGGGGCGACAATGAGCAGTACTTC. This encodes CSARGDNEQYF. The chain uses TRBV20-1 and TRBJ2-7; D not certain. Trimming took 3 bases from V and 7 from J, leaving 10 bases between them. This CDR3 has 11 amino acids. CDR1 is DFQATT, CDR2 SNEGSKA, per germline (reference sequence).

This clonotype was observed many times. The chain joins TRBV27 to TRBJ2-3; D is undetermined. The CDR3 length is 13 residues. V was trimmed by 6 bases and J by 0 bases, leaving 7 bases between them. The germline CDR1 and CDR2 sequences are MNHEY and SMNVEV (reference sequence). CDR3: CASSVDSTDTQYF. Here the CDR3 DNA reads TGTGCCAGCAGCGTGGACAGCACAGATACGCAGTATTTT.

V is TRBV6-5 and J is TRBJ2-1; 7 bases are shared with TRBD1. The CDR3 spans 15 residues. The V gene end was trimmed by 3 bases and the J gene end by 7 bases; junction bases not matched to a gene: 9. Per germline, CDR1 MNHEY and CDR2 SVGAGI. CDR3 in DNA: TGTGCCAGCAGTTATATAGGGACAGAGAGGAATGAGCAGTTCTTC. Encoded protein: CASSYIGTERNEQFF.

The sample holds a few counts of this clonotype. This chain links TRBV3-1 with TRBJ2-7; no definite D call. This CDR3 is 12 amino acids long. With 1 base removed from V and 6 bases from J, the gap between germline ends came to 7 bases. The germline V gene encodes CDR1 LGHDT and CDR2 YNNKEL (reference sequence). This CDR3 reads CASSQGRGEQYF. In nucleotides, the CDR3 is TGTGCCAGCAGCCAAGGACGCGGCGAGCAGTACTTC.

This chain uses TRBV7-9 with TRBJ1-1, with 8 bases fitting TRBD1. CDR3 length: 16 amino acids. Losses at the gene ends were 3 bases for V and 1 base for J; bases not matched to a gene: 7. Germline CDR1 SEHNR, CDR2 FQNEAQ (reference sequence). The CDR3 nucleotides read TGTGCCAGCAGCTTGAGAAACAGGGGGAAGAACACTGAAGCTTTCTTT. Translating it yields CASSLRNRGKNTEAFF. The full variable domain, its missing parts supplied by reference TRBV7-9 and TRBJ1-1, is DTGVSQNPRHKITKRGQNVTFRCDPISEHNRLYWYRQTLGQGPEFLTYFQNEAQLEKSRLLSDRFSAERPKGSFSTLEIQRTEQGDSAMYLCASSLRNRGKNTEAFFGQGTRLTVV.

This clonotype was seen a few times. V and J are TRBV28 and TRBJ2-1, with 12 nucleotides matching TRBD2. Germline CDR1 and CDR2: MDHEN and SYDVKM. The V segment lost 6 bases and the J segment 4 bases; nucleotides outside the gene matches: 7. The CDR3 extends over 16 amino acids. CDR3 bases: TGTGCCAGCAGCACAAAGACTAGCGGGAGTTACAATGAGCAGTTCTTC. This encodes CASSTKTSGSYNEQFF.

This clonotype was detected a few times. The chain has TRBV25-1 and TRBJ2-4, with TRBD2 identical over 8 bases. CDR1 and CDR2 (germline): MGHDK, SYGVNS. Losses at the gene ends were 5 bases for V and 6 bases for J; bases not matched to a gene: 9. This CDR3 has 15 amino acids. The CDR3: CASSSSARGGNIQYF. The CDR3 DNA follows: TGTGCCAGCAGTTCCTCCGCCCGGGGGGGAAACATTCAGTACTTC.

The chain couples TRBV7-6 to TRBJ1-3, with TRBD1 as a possible D gene (6 bases). The CDR3 has 16 amino acids. V lost 3 bases and J 0 bases, leaving 12 bases between the germline ends. CDR1 and CDR2 from the germline V gene are SGHVS and FNYEAQ. CDR3 region: CASSLERDISGNTIYF. The CDR3 DNA is TGTGCCAGCAGCTTGGAGAGGGACATCTCTGGAAACACCATATATTTT.

This clonotype was seen more than once but under ten times. The V call is TRBV20-1, the J call TRBJ2-1; 12 bases are shared with TRBD2. The CDR3 loop spans 15 amino acids. Germline V gives CDR1 DFQATT, CDR2 SNEGSKA (reference sequence). Trimming at V came to 0 bases and at J to 8 bases, leaving 5 bases not matched to a gene. The CDR3 protein is CSARDRRLAGDEQFF. The CDR3 DNA reads as TGCAGTGCTAGAGATCGCCGACTAGCGGGAGATGAGCAGTTCTTC.

This rearrangement joins TRBV19 to TRBJ1-5; 9 bases are shared with TRBD1. Looked up from germline, CDR1 is LNHDA and CDR2 is SQIVND (reference sequence). The CDR3 length is 15 residues. The ends lost 3 bases at V and 5 bases at J; junction bases unmatched: 5. The CDR3, as DNA: TGTGCCAGTAGTATGAGGACAGGGGTGGATCAGCCCCAGCATTTT. Translating gives CASSMRTGVDQPQHF.

This clonotype was counted ten times or more. This chain joins TRBV27 and TRBJ2-3; 13 bases match TRBD2. The ends lost 10 bases at V and 3 bases at J; junction bases unmatched: 13. CDR1 is MNHEY and CDR2 is SMNVEV in the germline V gene (reference sequence). CDR3 length: 17 amino acids. CDR3 DNA sequence: TGTGCCACCTCACGGACTAGCGGGAGAGTTAGGACAGATACGCAGTATTTT. Protein: CATSRTSGRVRTDTQYF.

About this clonotype: A much larger clone lies one base from this, so it may be a read error. This chain's CDR3 is CASSVAPTSGSTGNEQFF. The CDR3 bases are TGTGCCAGCAGTGTAGCACCGACTAGCGGGAGTACTGGCAATGAGCAGTTCTTC. The chain links TRBV6-5 to TRBJ2-1, with 12 bases that match TRBD2. Looked up from germline, CDR1 is MNHEY and CDR2 is SVGAGI. V trimming: 5 bases; J trimming: 6 bases; junction bases outside the gene matches: 14. This CDR3 contains 18 residues.

The sample holds a few counts of this clonotype. The V gene is TRBV6-4, the J gene TRBJ1-1; no firm D call. Germline-derived CDR1 and CDR2 are MRHNA and SNTAGT. V lost 0 bases and J 7 bases, leaving 12 bases between the germline ends. CDR3 size: 14 residues. As DNA, the CDR3 is TGTGCCAGCAGTGACTCGTATCCTCGGGGTGAAGCTTTCTTT. It encodes CASSDSYPRGEAFF.

This clonotype has only a few counts. This chain connects TRBV7-6 to TRBJ1-4, with D unclear. Germline CDR1 and CDR2: SGHVS and FNYEAQ. Deletions cut 3 bases from V and 7 bases from J, with 9 bases between. There are 13 residues in the CDR3. The CDR3 protein is CASSFRGSEKLFF. The CDR3 nucleotides read TGTGCCAGCAGCTTTCGGGGAAGTGAAAAACTGTTTTTT.

The rearrangement links TRBV20-1 to TRBJ2-2, with 8 bases aligning to TRBD1. Trimming cost V 5 bases and J 4 bases; bases outside gene matches: 6. Per germline, CDR1 DFQATT and CDR2 SNEGSKA (reference sequence). This CDR3 spans 14 amino acids. The CDR3 bases are TGCAGTGCTGCAGGGGGCACGAGCACCGGGGAGCTGTTTTTT. Protein sequence: CSAAGGTSTGELFF.

This clonotype was counted a few times. V usage is TRBV20-1 and J usage is TRBJ2-7; TRBD2 matches 7 bases. Looked up from germline, CDR1 is DFQATT and CDR2 is SNEGSKA (reference sequence). With V trimmed by 3 bases and J by 3 bases, 8 bases remained unmatched. The CDR3 extends over 14 amino acids. The CDR3 is CSARTSREIYEQYF. The CDR3 bases are TGCAGTGCTAGGACTAGCAGAGAGATCTACGAGCAGTACTTC.

The J gene is TRBJ2-3, the V gene TRBV5-4, with D possibly matching TRBD2 (6 bases). Trimming pared 3 bases from V and 7 bases from J, leaving 18 bases between. This CDR3 spans 15 amino acids. From germline, CDR1 is SGHNT and CDR2 YYREEE (reference sequence). The CDR3, as DNA: TGTGCCAGCAGCTCCCCGGGACTTCCCGCAAATACGCAGTATTTT. Protein sequence: CASSSPGLPANTQYF.

The sample holds a few counts of this clonotype. This chain joins TRBV18 and TRBJ1-1; 8 positions agree with TRBD1. V dropped 2 bases and J dropped 10; count of bases not matched to a gene: 6. The CDR3 is 13 amino acids. From germline, CDR1 is KGHSH and CDR2 LQKENI. The CDR3 DNA is TGTGCCAGCTCACCATCGGAGGACAGGGCAGCTTTCTTT. It specifies CASSPSEDRAAFF.

This clonotype was seen a single time. A much larger clone is a single base away; this may be a read error. V is TRBV12-3 or TRBV12-4 and J is TRBJ1-6; D not certain. CDR3 size: 16 residues. V was shortened by 8 bases and J by 5 bases, with 19 bases between the two germline ends. The CDR3 loop reads CASGKERGNHNSPLHF. Here the CDR3 DNA reads TGTGCCAGCGGCAAGGAGCGGGGTAACCATAATTCACCCCTCCACTTT.

This clonotype was seen just once. This rearrangement joins TRBV7-9 to TRBJ1-1; possibly TRBD1 for D (5 bases). V was pared by 5 bases and J by 5 bases, with 12 bases between. CDR1 SEHNR and CDR2 FQNEAQ come from the germline V gene (reference sequence). The CDR3 contains 13 residues. The DNA of the CDR3 is TGTGCCAGCAGCCAGACTGAGGGGACTGAAGCTTTCTTT. Translated, it gives CASSQTEGTEAFF.

CDR3 DNA sequence: TGTGCCAGCAGTCCCTGGACAGGGATAACAAAAGAGACCCAGTACTTC. Protein product: CASSPWTGITKETQYF. The chain has TRBV6-1 and TRBJ2-5, with 8 nucleotides matching TRBD1. With V trimmed by 5 bases and J by 3 bases, 11 bases remained unmatched. CDR1 is MNHNS and CDR2 is SASEGT in the germline V gene. This CDR3 comprises 16 residues.